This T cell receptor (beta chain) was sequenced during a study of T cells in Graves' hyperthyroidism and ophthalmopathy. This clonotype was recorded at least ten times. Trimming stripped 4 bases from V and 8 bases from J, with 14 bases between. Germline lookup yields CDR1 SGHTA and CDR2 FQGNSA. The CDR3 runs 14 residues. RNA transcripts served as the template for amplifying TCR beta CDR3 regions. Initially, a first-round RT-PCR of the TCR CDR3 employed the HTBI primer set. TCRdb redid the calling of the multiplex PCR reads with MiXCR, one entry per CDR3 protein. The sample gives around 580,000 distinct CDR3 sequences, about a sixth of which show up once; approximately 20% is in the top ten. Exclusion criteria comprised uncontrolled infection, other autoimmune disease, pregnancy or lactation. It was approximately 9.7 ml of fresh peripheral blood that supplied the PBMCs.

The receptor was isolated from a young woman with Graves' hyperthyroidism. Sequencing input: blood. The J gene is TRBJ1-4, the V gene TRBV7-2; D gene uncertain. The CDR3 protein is CASSSDPGWEKLFF. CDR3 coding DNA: TGTGCCAGCAGCTCCGACCCGGGGTGGGAAAAACTGTTTTTT.